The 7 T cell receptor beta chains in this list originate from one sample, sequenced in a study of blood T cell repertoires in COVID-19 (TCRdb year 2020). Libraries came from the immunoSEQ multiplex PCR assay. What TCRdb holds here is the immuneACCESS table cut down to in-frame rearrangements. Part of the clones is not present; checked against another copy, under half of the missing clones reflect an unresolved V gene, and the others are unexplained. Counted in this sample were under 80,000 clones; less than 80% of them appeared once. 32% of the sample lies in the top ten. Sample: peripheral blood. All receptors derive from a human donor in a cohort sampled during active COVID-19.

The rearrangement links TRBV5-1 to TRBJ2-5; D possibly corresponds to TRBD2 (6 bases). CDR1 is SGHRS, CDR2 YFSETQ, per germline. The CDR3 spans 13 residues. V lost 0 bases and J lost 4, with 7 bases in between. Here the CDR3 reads CASSLAGAETQYF. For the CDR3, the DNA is TGCGCCAGCAGCTTGGCGGGAGCAGAGACCCAGTACTTC. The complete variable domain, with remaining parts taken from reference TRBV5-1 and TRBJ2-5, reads KAGVTQTPRYLIKTRGQQVTLSCSPISGHRSVSWYQQTPGQGLQFLFEYFSETQRNKGNFPGRFSGRQFSNSRSEMNVSTLELGDSALYLCASSLAGAETQYFGPGTRLLVL.

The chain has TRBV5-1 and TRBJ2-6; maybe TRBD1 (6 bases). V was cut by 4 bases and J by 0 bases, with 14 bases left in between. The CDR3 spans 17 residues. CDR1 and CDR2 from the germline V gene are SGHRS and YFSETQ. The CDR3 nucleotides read TGCGCCAGCAGCCTACTGACAGGAAGCTCTGGGGCCAACGTCCTGACTTTC. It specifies CASSLLTGSSGANVLTF.

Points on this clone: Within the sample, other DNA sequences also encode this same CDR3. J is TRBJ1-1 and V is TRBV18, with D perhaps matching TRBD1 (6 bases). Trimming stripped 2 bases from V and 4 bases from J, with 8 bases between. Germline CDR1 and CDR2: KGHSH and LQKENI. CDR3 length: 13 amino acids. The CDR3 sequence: CASSPVGGTEAFF. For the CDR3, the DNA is TGTGCCAGCTCACCAGTAGGGGGCACTGAAGCTTTCTTT.

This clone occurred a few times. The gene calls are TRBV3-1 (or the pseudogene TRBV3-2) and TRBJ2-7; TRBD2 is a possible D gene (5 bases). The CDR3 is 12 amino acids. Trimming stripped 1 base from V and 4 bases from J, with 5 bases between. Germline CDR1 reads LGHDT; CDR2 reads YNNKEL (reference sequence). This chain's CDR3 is CASSQAGYEQYF. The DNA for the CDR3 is TGTGCCAGCAGCCAAGCGGGGTACGAGCAGTACTTC.

The CDR3 protein is CASSSSRVETQYF. As DNA, the CDR3 is TGTGCCAGTAGTTCGTCCCGGGTGGAGACCCAGTACTTC. This chain connects TRBV19 to TRBJ2-5; D call uncertain. There are 13 residues in the CDR3. Trimming left V 5 bases short and J 5 bases short, with 12 bases between. Germline loops: CDR1 LNHDA, CDR2 SQIVND (reference sequence).

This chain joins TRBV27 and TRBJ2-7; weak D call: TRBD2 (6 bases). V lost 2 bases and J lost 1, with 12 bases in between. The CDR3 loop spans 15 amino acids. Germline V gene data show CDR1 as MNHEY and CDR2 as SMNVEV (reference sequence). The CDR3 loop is CASSLEAGSSYEQYF. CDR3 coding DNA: TGTGCCAGCAGTTTAGAGGCGGGATCTTCCTACGAGCAGTACTTC.

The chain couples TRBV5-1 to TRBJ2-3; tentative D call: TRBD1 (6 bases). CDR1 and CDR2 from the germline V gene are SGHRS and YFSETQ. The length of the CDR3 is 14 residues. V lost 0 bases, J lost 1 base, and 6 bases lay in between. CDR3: CASSLEGGTDTQYF. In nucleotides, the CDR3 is TGCGCCAGCAGCTTGGAGGGGGGCACAGATACGCAGTATTTT.